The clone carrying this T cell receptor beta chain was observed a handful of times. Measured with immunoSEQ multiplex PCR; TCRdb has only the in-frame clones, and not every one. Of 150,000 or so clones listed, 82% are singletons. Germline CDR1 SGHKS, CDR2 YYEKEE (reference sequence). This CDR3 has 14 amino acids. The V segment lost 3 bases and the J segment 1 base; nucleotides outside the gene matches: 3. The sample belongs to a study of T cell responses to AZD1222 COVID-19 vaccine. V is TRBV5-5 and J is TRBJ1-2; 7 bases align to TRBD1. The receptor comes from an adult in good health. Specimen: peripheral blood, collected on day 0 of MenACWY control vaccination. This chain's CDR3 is CASSSDRSNYGYTF. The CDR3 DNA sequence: TGTGCCAGCAGCTCGGACAGGAGTAACTATGGCTACACCTTC.